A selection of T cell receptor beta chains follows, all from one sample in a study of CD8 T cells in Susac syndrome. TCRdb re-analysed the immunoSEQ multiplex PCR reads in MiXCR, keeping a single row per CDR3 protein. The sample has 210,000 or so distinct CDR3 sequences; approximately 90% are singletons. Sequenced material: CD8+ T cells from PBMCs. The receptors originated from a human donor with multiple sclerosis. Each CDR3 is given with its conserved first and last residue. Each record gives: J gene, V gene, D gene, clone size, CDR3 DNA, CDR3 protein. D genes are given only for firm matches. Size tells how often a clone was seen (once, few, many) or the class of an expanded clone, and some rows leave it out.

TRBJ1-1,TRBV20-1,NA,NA,TGCAGTGCTAGAGTTGGGGACTCAAACACTGAAGCTTTCTTT,CSARVGDSNTEAFF
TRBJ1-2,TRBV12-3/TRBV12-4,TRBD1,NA,TGTGCCAGCAAGACAGGGGCGGGCTACACCTTC,CASKTGAGYTF
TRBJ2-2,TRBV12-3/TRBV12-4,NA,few,TGTGCCAGCAGTTTTTTGACCACCGGGGAGCTGTTTTTT,CASSFLTTGELFF
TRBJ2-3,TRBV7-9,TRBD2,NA,TGTGCCAGCAGCTTAGTCCCGGCGGGGGGGACAGATACGCAGTATTTT,CASSLVPAGGTDTQYF
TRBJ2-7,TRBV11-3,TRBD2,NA,TGTGCCAGCAGCTTAGGGACTAGCGGGGTCGCCGAGCAGTACTTC,CASSLGTSGVAEQYF
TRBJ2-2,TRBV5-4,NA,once,TGTGCCAGCAGCTCCCGTTGGGCCGGGGAGCTGTTTTTT,CASSSRWAGELFF
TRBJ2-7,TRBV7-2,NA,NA,TGTGCCAGCAGCTCCCCGGACAGACTGTCCTACGAGCAGTACTTC,CASSSPDRLSYEQYF
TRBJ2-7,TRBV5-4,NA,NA,TGTGCCAGCAGCGGCTCGACTAGTCTCGAGCAGTACTTC,CASSGSTSLEQYF
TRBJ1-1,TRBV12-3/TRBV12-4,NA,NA,TGTGCCAGCAGTTCCTTCGGGACGGCGGTTCTCCCTGAAGCTTTCTTT,CASSSFGTAVLPEAFF
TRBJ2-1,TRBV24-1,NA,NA,TGTGCCACCAGTGACCCGGACTCTACCTACAATGAGCAGTTCTTC,CATSDPDSTYNEQFF
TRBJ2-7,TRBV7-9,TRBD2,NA,TGTGCCAGCAGCCAAACTAGCGGGAGTCCCTACGAGCAGTACTTC,CASSQTSGSPYEQYF
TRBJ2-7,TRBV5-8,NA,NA,TGTGCCAGCGAAGGGGGGAACTCCTACGAGCAGTACTTC,CASEGGNSYEQYF
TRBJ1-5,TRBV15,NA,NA,TGTGCCACCAGCAGATCGTCGGGTAGCAATCAGCCCCAGCATTTT,CATSRSSGSNQPQHF
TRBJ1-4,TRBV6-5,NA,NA,TGTGCCAGCAGTTACACGGGGACGGGGGGAGAAAAACTGTTTTTT,CASSYTGTGGEKLFF
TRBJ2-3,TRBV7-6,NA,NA,TGTGCCAGCAGCTCCACAGGGCCCCCAGATACGCAGTATTTT,CASSSTGPPDTQYF
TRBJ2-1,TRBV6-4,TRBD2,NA,TGTGCCAGCAGTGACTGGGGGGGGAATGAGCAGTTCTTC,CASSDWGGNEQFF
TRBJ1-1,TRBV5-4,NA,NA,TGTGCCAGCAGCTTGCCCGGGGGCGCAGGAGCTTTCTTT,CASSLPGGAGAFF
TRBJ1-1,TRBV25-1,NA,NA,TGTGCCAGCAGTGAAGGAGTAGGGGAAGAAGACGAAGCTTTCTTT,CASSEGVGEEDEAFF
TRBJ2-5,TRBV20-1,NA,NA,TGCAGTGCTAGAGATACCCGGGAGACCCAGTACTTC,CSARDTRETQYF
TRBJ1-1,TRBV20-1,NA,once,TGCAGTGCCAACGCCCCTATGAACACTGAAGCTTTCTTT,CSANAPMNTEAFF
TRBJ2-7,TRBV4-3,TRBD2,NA,TGCGCCAGCAGCCCCCGGGAGGGAATTCCCTACGAGCAGTACTTC,CASSPREGIPYEQYF
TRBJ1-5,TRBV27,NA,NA,TGTGCCAGCAGTGGAACAGGTCATCAGCCCCAGCATTTT,CASSGTGHQPQHF
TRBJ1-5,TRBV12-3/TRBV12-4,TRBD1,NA,TGTGCCAGCAGGCAGGGGGGGAGCAATCAGCCCCAGCATTTT,CASRQGGSNQPQHF
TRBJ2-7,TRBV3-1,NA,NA,TGTGCCAGCAGCCAAGTCGTAAGGCCCGACGAGCAGTACTTC,CASSQVVRPDEQYF
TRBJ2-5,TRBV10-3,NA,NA,TGTGCCATCAGTGATCCCGAGCAAGAGACCCAGTACTTC,CAISDPEQETQYF
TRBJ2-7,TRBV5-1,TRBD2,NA,TGCGCCAGCAGCCTGGGGACTAGCGGGGGGCCCACCTACGAGCAGTACTTC,CASSLGTSGGPTYEQYF
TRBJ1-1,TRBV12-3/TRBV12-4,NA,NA,TGTGCCAGCAGTCGGATGGGGGGGCCTAGCACTGAAGCTTTCTTT,CASSRMGGPSTEAFF
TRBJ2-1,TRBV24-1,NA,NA,TGTGCCACCAGTGACCCCTTCTACAATGAGCAGTTCTTC,CATSDPFYNEQFF
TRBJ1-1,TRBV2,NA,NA,TGTGCCAGCAGTGAAGACCCGTCGGGGAACACTGAAGCTTTCTTT,CASSEDPSGNTEAFF
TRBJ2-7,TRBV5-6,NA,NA,TGTGCCAGCAGCTTTACTGAGGCCTACGAGCAGTACTTC,CASSFTEAYEQYF
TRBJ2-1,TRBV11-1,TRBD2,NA,TGTGCCAGCAGCTCTTTAGGACTAGCGTCACAAGGCGGCTCCTACAATGAGCAGTTCTTC,CASSSLGLASQGGSYNEQFF
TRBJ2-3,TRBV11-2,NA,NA,TGTGCCAGCAGCCTCGGGACCTTTCGGATGACAGATACGCAGTATTTT,CASSLGTFRMTDTQYF
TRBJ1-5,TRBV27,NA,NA,TGTGCCAGCCGGGGGGGAAGTCAGCCCCAGCATTTT,CASRGGSQPQHF
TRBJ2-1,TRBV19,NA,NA,TGTGCCAGTAGTATCTCCATCAATGAGCAGTTCTTC,CASSISINEQFF
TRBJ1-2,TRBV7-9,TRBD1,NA,TGTGCCAGCAGCTTAGCTCATTTGGGACAGTGGGCCAACTATGGCTACACCTTC,CASSLAHLGQWANYGYTF
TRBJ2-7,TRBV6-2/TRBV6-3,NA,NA,TGTGCCAGCAGTTTGAACAGGTTCTACGAGCAGTACTTC,CASSLNRFYEQYF
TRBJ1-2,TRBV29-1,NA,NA,TGCAGCGTTGTGGCAGATGGCTACACCTTC,CSVVADGYTF
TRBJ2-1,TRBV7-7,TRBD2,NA,TGTGCTAGCAGCTTACGGGAGGGCCCCTACAATGAGCAGTTCTTC,CASSLREGPYNEQFF
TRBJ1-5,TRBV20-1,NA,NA,TGCAGTGTCCCCCCGTTGGGAGGGAATCAGCCCCAGCATTTT,CSVPPLGGNQPQHF
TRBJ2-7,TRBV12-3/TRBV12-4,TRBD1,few,TGTGCCAGCAGTTGGGGACAGGGTGGCGAGCAGTACTTC,CASSWGQGGEQYF
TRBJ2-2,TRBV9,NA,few,TGTGCCAGTGCTGGGGGAGCCGGGGAGCTGTTTTTT,CASAGGAGELFF
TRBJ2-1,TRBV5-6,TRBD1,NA,TGTGCCAGCAGCCTGACAGGGTACGAGCAGTTCTTC,CASSLTGYEQFF
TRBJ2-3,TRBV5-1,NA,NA,TGCGCCAGCGGCCAGGGTTTTCCCACAGATACGCAGTATTTT,CASGQGFPTDTQYF
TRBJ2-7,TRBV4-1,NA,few,TGCGCCAGCAGCCCCAGAGGGCTCGAGCAGTACTTC,CASSPRGLEQYF
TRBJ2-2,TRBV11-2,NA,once,TGTGCCAGCAGCTGGACGGACGCCGGGCTGTTTTTT,CASSWTDAGLFF
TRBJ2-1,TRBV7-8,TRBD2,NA,TGTGCCAGCCTTGGGACTAGCGGGGGGGGATCCTACAATGAGCAGTTCTTC,CASLGTSGGGSYNEQFF
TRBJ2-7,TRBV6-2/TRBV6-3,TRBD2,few,TGTGCCAGCAGACGCATGGGACTAGCGGGACCTAGCTCCTACGAGCAGTACTTC,CASRRMGLAGPSSYEQYF
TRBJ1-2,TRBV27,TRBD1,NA,TGTGCCAGCAGTTGGGACAGGGAGGACTATGGCTACACCTTC,CASSWDREDYGYTF
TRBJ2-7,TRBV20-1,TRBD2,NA,TGCAGTGCTTGGACTAGGACTACCCGGAGCTCCTACGAGCAGTACTTC,CSAWTRTTRSSYEQYF